This T cell receptor beta chain was documented in a study of blood T cell repertoires in COVID-19. About the study: Specimens from acute and convalescent COVID-19 originated in the United States, Italy and Spain. PBMCs, B-cell-depleted T cells, or T cells provided the cDNA or gDNA that made up the material.

In the authors' methods: Reference gene primer amplification gave estimated nucleated cell counts. Libraries were prepared by immunoSEQ multiplex PCR; TCRdb keeps only in-frame clonotypes and omits some of them. V, J and clone size reflect that table, while D and trimming were determined from the DNA. The sample lists hundreds of thousands of clones, over 80% occurring once. Seattle's enrolled individuals joined amid active infection and were then monitored longitudinally. Sequencing used peripheral blood. The source of this sequence is a woman in her 50s with COVID-19, enrolled during active disease.

Written as DNA, the CDR3 is TGTGCCAGCAGCAACGATCCGGGACAGAGCTCCTATAATTCACCCCTCCACTTT. Its protein product is CASSNDPGQSSYNSPLHF. The J gene is TRBJ1-6, the V gene TRBV5-6; 7 bases map to TRBD1. This CDR3 spans 18 amino acids. Germline CDR1 SGHDT, CDR2 YYEEEE. After removal of 4 bases from V and 0 bases from J, the junction contained 10 bases not matched to a gene.